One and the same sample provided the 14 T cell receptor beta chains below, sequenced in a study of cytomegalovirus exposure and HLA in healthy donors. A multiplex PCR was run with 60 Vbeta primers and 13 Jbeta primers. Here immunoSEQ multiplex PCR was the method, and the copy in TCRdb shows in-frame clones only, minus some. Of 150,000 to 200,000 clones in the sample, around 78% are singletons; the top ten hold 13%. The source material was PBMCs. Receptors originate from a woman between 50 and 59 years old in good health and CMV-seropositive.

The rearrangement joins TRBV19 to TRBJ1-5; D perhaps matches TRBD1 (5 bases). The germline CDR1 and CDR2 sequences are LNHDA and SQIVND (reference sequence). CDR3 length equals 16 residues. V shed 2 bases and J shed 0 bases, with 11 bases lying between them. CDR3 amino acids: CASSIKRQHSNQPQHF. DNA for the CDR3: TGTGCCAGTAGTATAAAAAGACAGCATAGCAATCAGCCCCAGCATTTT.

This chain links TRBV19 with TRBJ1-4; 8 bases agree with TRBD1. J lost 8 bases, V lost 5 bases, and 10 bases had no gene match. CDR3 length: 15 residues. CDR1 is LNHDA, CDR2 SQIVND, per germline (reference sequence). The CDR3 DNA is TGTGCCAGTAGTCGGTCAGACAGGGGTCTCGAAAAACTGTTTTTT. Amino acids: CASSRSDRGLEKLFF.

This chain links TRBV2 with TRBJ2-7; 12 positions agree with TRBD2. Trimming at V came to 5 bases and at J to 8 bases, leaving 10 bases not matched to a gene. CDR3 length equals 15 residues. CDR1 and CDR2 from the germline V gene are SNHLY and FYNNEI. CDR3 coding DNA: TGTGCCAGCAGTTCCCGACTAGCGGGGGTATCAAAGCAGTACTTC. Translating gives CASSSRLAGVSKQYF.

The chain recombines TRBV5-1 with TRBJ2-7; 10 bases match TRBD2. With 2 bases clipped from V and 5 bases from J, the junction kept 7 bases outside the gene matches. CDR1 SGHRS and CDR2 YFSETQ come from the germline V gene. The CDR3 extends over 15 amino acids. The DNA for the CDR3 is TGCGCCAGCAGCTTTGGAGCGGGGGGGTGGAACGAGCAGTACTTC. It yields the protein CASSFGAGGWNEQYF. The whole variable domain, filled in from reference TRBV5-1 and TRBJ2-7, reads KAGVTQTPRYLIKTRGQQVTLSCSPISGHRSVSWYQQTPGQGLQFLFEYFSETQRNKGNFPGRFSGRQFSNSRSEMNVSTLELGDSALYLCASSFGAGGWNEQYFGPGTRLTVT.

The CDR3 sequence: CASSTRTGNEQFF. In DNA form, the CDR3 reads TGTGCCAGTAGTACAAGGACAGGGAATGAGCAGTTCTTC. V usage is TRBV19 and J usage is TRBJ2-1, with 8 bases fitting TRBD1. The CDR3 sequence is 13 residues long. The ends lost 4 bases at V and 7 bases at J; junction bases unmatched: 3. CDR1 and CDR2 from the germline V gene are LNHDA and SQIVND (reference sequence).

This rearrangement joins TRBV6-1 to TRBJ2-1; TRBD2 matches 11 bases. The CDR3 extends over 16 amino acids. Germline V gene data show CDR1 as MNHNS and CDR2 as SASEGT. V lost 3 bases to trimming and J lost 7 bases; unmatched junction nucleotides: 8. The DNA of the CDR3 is TGTGCCAGCAGTGAGCTAGCGGGGGGTCGTGGGAATGAGCAGTTCTTC. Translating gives CASSELAGGRGNEQFF.

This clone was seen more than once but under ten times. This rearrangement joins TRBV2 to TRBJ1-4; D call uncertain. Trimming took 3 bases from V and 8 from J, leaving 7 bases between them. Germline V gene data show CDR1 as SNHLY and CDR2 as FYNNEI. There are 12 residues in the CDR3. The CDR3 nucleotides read TGTGCCAGCAGTGATAGTATGGAAAAACTGTTTTTT. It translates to CASSDSMEKLFF.

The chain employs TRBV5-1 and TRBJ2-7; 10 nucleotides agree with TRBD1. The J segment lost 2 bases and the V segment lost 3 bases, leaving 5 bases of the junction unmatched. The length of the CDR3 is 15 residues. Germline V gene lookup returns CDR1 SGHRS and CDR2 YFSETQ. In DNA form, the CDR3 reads TGCGCCAGCAGCTCAGGACAGGGGGTAACCTACGAGCAGTACTTC. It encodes CASSSGQGVTYEQYF.

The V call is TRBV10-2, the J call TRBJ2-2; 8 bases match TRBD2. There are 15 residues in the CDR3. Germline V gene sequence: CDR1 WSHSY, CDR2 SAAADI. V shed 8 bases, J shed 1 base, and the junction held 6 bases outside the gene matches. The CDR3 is CASDRGTRNTGELFF. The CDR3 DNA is TGCGCCAGCGACCGTGGGACTAGGAACACCGGGGAGCTGTTTTTT.

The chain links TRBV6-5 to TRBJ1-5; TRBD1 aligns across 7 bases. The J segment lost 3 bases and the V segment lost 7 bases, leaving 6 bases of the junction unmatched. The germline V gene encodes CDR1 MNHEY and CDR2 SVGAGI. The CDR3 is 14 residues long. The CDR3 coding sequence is TGTGCCAGCATTCGGGACAGCGACAATCAGCCCCAGCATTTT. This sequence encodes CASIRDSDNQPQHF.

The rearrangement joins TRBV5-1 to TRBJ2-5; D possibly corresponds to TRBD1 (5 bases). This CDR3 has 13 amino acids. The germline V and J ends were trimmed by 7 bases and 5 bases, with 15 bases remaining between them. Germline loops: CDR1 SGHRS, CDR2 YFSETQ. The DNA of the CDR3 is TGCGCCAGCGCCCGGGCCAAGGGGGAGACCCAGTACTTC. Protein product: CASARAKGETQYF.

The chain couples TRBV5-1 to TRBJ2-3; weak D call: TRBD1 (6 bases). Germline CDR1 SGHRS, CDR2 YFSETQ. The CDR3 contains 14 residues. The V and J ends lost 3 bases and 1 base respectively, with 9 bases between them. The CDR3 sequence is CASSWDIGTDTQYF. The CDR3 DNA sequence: TGCGCCAGCAGCTGGGACATCGGCACAGATACGCAGTATTTT.

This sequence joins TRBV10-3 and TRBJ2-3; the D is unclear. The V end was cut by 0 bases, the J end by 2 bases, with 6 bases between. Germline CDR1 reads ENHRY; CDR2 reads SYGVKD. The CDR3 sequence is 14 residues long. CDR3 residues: CAISESRITDTQYF. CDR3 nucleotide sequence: TGTGCCATCAGTGAGTCCAGGATCACAGATACGCAGTATTTT.

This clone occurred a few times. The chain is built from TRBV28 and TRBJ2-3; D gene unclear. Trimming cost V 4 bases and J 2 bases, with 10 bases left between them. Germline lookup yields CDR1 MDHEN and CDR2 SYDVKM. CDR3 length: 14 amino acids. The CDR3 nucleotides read TGTGCCAGCAGTTCCCAGTATTTCACAGATACGCAGTATTTT. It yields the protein CASSSQYFTDTQYF.